Following are 26 T cell receptor beta chains from one sample sequenced in a study of blood T cell repertoires in COVID-19. TCRdb's copy holds only in-frame clones and misses some; the assay was immunoSEQ multiplex PCR. The profile shows around 380,000 clones, roughly 86% of them singletons. Source material: PBMCs or T cells enriched from blood (not recorded which). The receptors originated from a young man who had recovered from COVID-19.

The chain is built from TRBV7-6 and TRBJ2-1, with 7 bases aligning to TRBD1. The junction had 7 bases not matched to a gene; V was cut back by 4 bases and J by 16 bases. Germline CDR1 is SGHVS and CDR2 is FNYEAQ. This CDR3 region has 11 residues. The DNA of the CDR3 is TGTGCCAGCAGCTCACAGGGGCCACCCTTCTTC. Translating gives CASSSQGPPFF.

The gene calls are TRBV27 and TRBJ2-7, with TRBD1 matching over 8 bases. The CDR3 is 14 amino acids. Losses at the gene ends were 5 bases for V and 5 bases for J; bases not matched to a gene: 8. Germline V gene lookup returns CDR1 MNHEY and CDR2 SMNVEV (reference sequence). The CDR3 sequence is CASSGQGEYDEQYF. The DNA for the CDR3 is TGTGCCAGCAGTGGACAGGGTGAATACGACGAGCAGTACTTC.

The gene calls are TRBV19 and TRBJ1-1, with unresolved D. Trimming took 9 bases from V and 0 from J, leaving 14 bases between them. Germline V CDR1 and CDR2: LNHDA, SQIVND (reference sequence). The CDR3 extends over 14 amino acids. The CDR3 DNA reads as TGTGCCAGAAGATCACAGAACATGAACACTGAAGCTTTCTTT. This gives the protein CARRSQNMNTEAFF.

The chain combines TRBV29-1 with TRBJ1-1; 8 bases align to TRBD1. Germline CDR1 SQVTM, CDR2 ANQGSEA. The CDR3 length is 11 residues. V shed 2 bases, J shed 10 bases, and the junction held 3 bases outside the gene matches. CDR3 sequence (DNA): TGCAGCGTTGAAATCGGACAGGGAGCTTTCTTT. Translation gives CSVEIGQGAFF.

The V gene is TRBV2, the J gene TRBJ2-7; D may be TRBD1 (6 bases). V lost 6 bases to trimming and J lost 0 bases, with 12 bases between them. Germline lookup yields CDR1 SNHLY and CDR2 FYNNEI. The CDR3 spans 14 residues. The CDR3 here is CASRGDTSSYEQYF. CDR3 in DNA: TGTGCCAGCAGGGGGGACACTAGCTCCTACGAGCAGTACTTC.

This chain uses TRBV7-9 with TRBJ2-7; TRBD1 matches 10 bases. With V trimmed by 5 bases and J by 3 bases, 13 bases remained unmatched. Germline V gene sequence: CDR1 SEHNR, CDR2 FQNEAQ (reference sequence). CDR3 length equals 17 residues. The CDR3 DNA follows: TGTGCCAGCAGCCTCCCGGGGCCGGGACAGGGGAACTACGAGCAGTACTTC. It translates to CASSLPGPGQGNYEQYF.

This sequence joins TRBV5-4 and TRBJ2-7; 8 bases map to TRBD1. V was clipped by 3 bases and J by 6 bases; unmatched bases: 8. Germline loops: CDR1 SGHNT, CDR2 YYREEE (reference sequence). The CDR3 is 14 residues long. CDR3 loop: CASSSGTGIFEQYF. The CDR3 nucleotides are TGTGCCAGCAGCTCGGGGACAGGAATTTTCGAGCAGTACTTC. Full variable domain (remainder filled in from reference TRBV5-4 and TRBJ2-7): ETGVTQSPTHLIKTRGQQVTLRCSSQSGHNTVSWYQQALGQGPQFIFQYYREEENGRGNFPPRFSGLQFPNYSSELNVNALELDDSALYLCASSSGTGIFEQYFGPGTRLTVT.

CDR3 bases: TGCGCCAGCAGCCAAGCCGCGACAGGGAGGAACACCATATATTTT. It encodes CASSQAATGRNTIYF. This chain uses TRBV4-1 with TRBJ1-3; TRBD1 matches 7 bases. Germline CDR1 reads MGHRA; CDR2 reads YSYEKL. The CDR3 runs to 15 residues. V lost 1 base, J lost 7 bases, and 7 bases stayed unmatched.

The gene calls are TRBV7-2 and TRBJ1-2; tentative D call: TRBD1 (5 bases). Trimming pared 0 bases from V and 8 bases from J, leaving 16 bases between. Germline V CDR1 and CDR2: SGHTA, FQGNSA. This CDR3 has 15 amino acids. This chain's CDR3 is CASSLAWGGVGGYTF. The CDR3 nucleotides read TGTGCCAGCAGCTTAGCGTGGGGCGGGGTAGGAGGCTACACCTTC.

The V gene is TRBV6-5, the J gene TRBJ2-7; 7 nucleotides align to TRBD1. CDR3 size: 15 residues. The junction had 4 bases not matched to a gene; V was cut back by 2 bases and J by 0 bases. Germline lookup yields CDR1 MNHEY and CDR2 SVGAGI. As DNA, the CDR3 is TGTGCCAGCAGTTACCGGGACAGTGGCTCCTACGAGCAGTACTTC. It encodes CASSYRDSGSYEQYF.

The chain links TRBV10-3 to TRBJ2-3, with TRBD1 matching 7 bases. J lost 2 bases, V lost 4 bases, and 6 bases had no gene match. Germline-derived CDR1 and CDR2 are ENHRY and SYGVKD. The CDR3 contains 15 residues. CDR3 sequence (DNA): TGTGCCATCAGTGGGGACAGAACCATCACAGATACGCAGTATTTT. Its protein is CAISGDRTITDTQYF.

J is TRBJ2-7 and V is TRBV5-1; D is possibly TRBD1 (6 bases). Germline V gene data show CDR1 as SGHRS and CDR2 as YFSETQ. This CDR3 is 13 amino acids long. V lost 4 bases, J lost 2 bases, and 10 bases lay in between. The CDR3 sequence is CASSPGTPYEQYF. The CDR3 DNA is TGCGCCAGCAGCCCCGGGACACCCTACGAGCAGTACTTC.

This clone is a singleton in its sample. An end of the junction does not agree with germline; a read error may underlie this. This chain uses TRBV29-1 with TRBJ1-4; 10 nucleotides line up with TRBD1. Germline V CDR1 and CDR2: SQVTM, ANQGSEA. This CDR3 contains 14 residues. The DNA for the CDR3 is TGCAGCGTCAGACAGGGGGCCCTTAATGAAGAACTGTTTTTT. This gives the protein CSVRQGALNEELFF. Full variable domain (remainder filled in from reference TRBV29-1 and TRBJ1-4): SAVISQKPSRDICQRGTSLTIQCQVDSQVTMMFWYRQQPGQSLTLIATANQGSEATYESGFVIDKFPISRPNLTFSTLTVSNMSPEDSSIYLCSVRQGALNEELFFGSGTQLSVL.

V and J are TRBV6-5 and TRBJ1-1; D unresolved. Trimming took 0 bases from V and 4 from J, leaving 9 bases between them. Germline lookup yields CDR1 MNHEY and CDR2 SVGAGI. This CDR3 has 14 residues. CDR3 nucleotides: TGTGCCAGCAGTTACTCAGTTGGAGCCACTGAAGCTTTCTTT. Its protein is CASSYSVGATEAFF.

This clone was seen once. The chain has TRBV19 and TRBJ1-3; D ambiguous. CDR3 length: 13 residues. V lost 2 bases to trimming and J lost 3 bases, with 5 bases between them. Germline values: CDR1 LNHDA, CDR2 SQIVND (reference sequence). The CDR3 nucleotides read TGTGCCAGTAGTATATACGGTGGAAACACCATATATTTT. Its protein product is CASSIYGGNTIYF.

This clone came up once. The chain links TRBV6-5 to TRBJ1-6, with D hard to call. Trimming cost V 0 bases and J 2 bases, with 8 bases left between them. The CDR3 is made up of 16 amino acids. Germline V gives CDR1 MNHEY, CDR2 SVGAGI. CDR3 protein: CASSYSSGTYNSPLHF. As DNA, the CDR3 is TGTGCCAGCAGTTACTCGTCGGGGACCTATAATTCACCCCTCCACTTT.

The rearrangement uses TRBV9 and TRBJ2-7, with a possible D match to TRBD1 (5 bases). Looked up from germline, CDR1 is SGDLS and CDR2 is YYNGEE. V was shortened by 3 bases and J by 4 bases, with 17 bases between the two germline ends. CDR3 length: 15 residues. In DNA, the CDR3 is TGTGCCAGCAGCGGTAGACAAGGGGATAGGTACGAGCAGTACTTC. Translating it yields CASSGRQGDRYEQYF. The variable domain in full, with the rest retrieved from reference TRBV9 and TRBJ2-7, is DSGVTQTPKHLITATGQRVTLRCSPRSGDLSVYWYQQSLDQGLQFLIQYYNGEERAKGNILERFSAQQFPDLHSELNLSSLELGDSALYFCASSGRQGDRYEQYFGPGTRLTVT.

V gene TRBV14 combines with J gene TRBJ1-6; a weak D match, TRBD1 (5 bases). V shed 0 bases and J shed 10 bases, with 19 bases lying between them. The CDR3 is 17 amino acids. Germline CDR1 SGHDN, CDR2 FVKESK. The CDR3 sequence is CASSQDLTAYPRSPLHF. The CDR3 DNA reads as TGTGCCAGCAGCCAAGATCTGACAGCCTATCCGAGATCACCCCTCCACTTT.

The rearrangement uses TRBV5-1 and TRBJ1-1, with a weak D call TRBD1 (5 bases). Trimming removed 0 bases at V and 8 bases at J, with 8 bases between. Per germline, CDR1 SGHRS and CDR2 YFSETQ. CDR3 length equals 12 residues. The DNA of the CDR3 is TGCGCCAGCAGCTTGGGGGGCAGAGAAGCTTTCTTT. This sequence encodes CASSLGGREAFF.

This clone was seen only once. The J gene is TRBJ1-2, the V gene TRBV19; D not resolved. The CDR3 has 15 amino acids. Trimming removed 7 bases at V and 8 bases at J, with 23 bases between. The germline V gene encodes CDR1 LNHDA and CDR2 SQIVND (reference sequence). CDR3 in amino acids: CASTLFPKQIGGYTF. The CDR3 bases are TGTGCCAGTACCTTATTCCCTAAACAAATCGGGGGCTACACCTTC.

The chain carries TRBV9 and TRBJ2-1; TRBD1 might be the D (6 bases). The CDR3 has 12 amino acids. Germline CDR1 and CDR2: SGDLS and YYNGEE. Trimming removed 2 bases from V and 11 bases from J, with 11 bases in between. DNA of the CDR3: TGTGCCAGCAGCGTCCTGGGGGCCAAGCAGTTCTTC. Its protein is CASSVLGAKQFF.

The V call is TRBV14, the J call TRBJ1-1, with D uncertain. V was cut by 1 base and J by 4 bases, with 7 bases left in between. Germline CDR1 SGHDN, CDR2 FVKESK. The CDR3 sequence is 13 residues long. The CDR3 bases are TGTGCCAGCAGCCAAGTATCAGGCACTGAAGCTTTCTTT. Encoded protein: CASSQVSGTEAFF.

The chain links TRBV6-5 to TRBJ1-2; 8 positions agree with TRBD1. Looked up from germline, CDR1 is MNHEY and CDR2 is SVGAGI. V shed 11 bases and J 4 bases; nucleotides not matched to a gene: 9. The CDR3 is made up of 13 amino acids. Here the CDR3 reads CAGGGQEIYGYTF. For the CDR3, the DNA is TGTGCCGGGGGGGGACAGGAGATCTATGGCTACACCTTC.

The chain employs TRBV3-1 (or the pseudogene TRBV3-2) and TRBJ2-5; TRBD2 might be the D (6 bases). The germline CDR1 and CDR2 sequences are LGHDT and YNNKEL (reference sequence). Trimming pared 5 bases from V and 1 base from J, leaving 8 bases between. The CDR3 has 13 amino acids. CDR3 sequence reads: CASSGDFQETQYF. The CDR3 DNA reads as TGTGCCAGCAGCGGGGACTTCCAAGAGACCCAGTACTTC.

The gene calls are TRBV3-1 (or the pseudogene TRBV3-2) and TRBJ2-6; D ambiguous. Germline V gene data show CDR1 as LGHDT and CDR2 as YNNKEL (reference sequence). V lost 4 bases, J lost 2 bases, and 3 bases lay in between. This CDR3 comprises 13 residues. The CDR3 spells CASSPPGANVLTF. CDR3 coding DNA: TGTGCCAGCAGCCCTCCTGGGGCCAACGTCCTGACTTTC.

CDR3 coding DNA: TGTGCCACCAGCAGGGTAGGAGGGGTTCGTAGCACCGGGGAGCTGTTTTTT. This codes for CATSRVGGVRSTGELFF. The chain combines TRBV15 with TRBJ2-2; D perhaps matches TRBD2 (6 bases). The CDR3 contains 17 residues. V was clipped by 3 bases and J by 4 bases, with 18 bases between them. Germline-derived CDR1 and CDR2 are LNHNV and YYDKDF (reference sequence).